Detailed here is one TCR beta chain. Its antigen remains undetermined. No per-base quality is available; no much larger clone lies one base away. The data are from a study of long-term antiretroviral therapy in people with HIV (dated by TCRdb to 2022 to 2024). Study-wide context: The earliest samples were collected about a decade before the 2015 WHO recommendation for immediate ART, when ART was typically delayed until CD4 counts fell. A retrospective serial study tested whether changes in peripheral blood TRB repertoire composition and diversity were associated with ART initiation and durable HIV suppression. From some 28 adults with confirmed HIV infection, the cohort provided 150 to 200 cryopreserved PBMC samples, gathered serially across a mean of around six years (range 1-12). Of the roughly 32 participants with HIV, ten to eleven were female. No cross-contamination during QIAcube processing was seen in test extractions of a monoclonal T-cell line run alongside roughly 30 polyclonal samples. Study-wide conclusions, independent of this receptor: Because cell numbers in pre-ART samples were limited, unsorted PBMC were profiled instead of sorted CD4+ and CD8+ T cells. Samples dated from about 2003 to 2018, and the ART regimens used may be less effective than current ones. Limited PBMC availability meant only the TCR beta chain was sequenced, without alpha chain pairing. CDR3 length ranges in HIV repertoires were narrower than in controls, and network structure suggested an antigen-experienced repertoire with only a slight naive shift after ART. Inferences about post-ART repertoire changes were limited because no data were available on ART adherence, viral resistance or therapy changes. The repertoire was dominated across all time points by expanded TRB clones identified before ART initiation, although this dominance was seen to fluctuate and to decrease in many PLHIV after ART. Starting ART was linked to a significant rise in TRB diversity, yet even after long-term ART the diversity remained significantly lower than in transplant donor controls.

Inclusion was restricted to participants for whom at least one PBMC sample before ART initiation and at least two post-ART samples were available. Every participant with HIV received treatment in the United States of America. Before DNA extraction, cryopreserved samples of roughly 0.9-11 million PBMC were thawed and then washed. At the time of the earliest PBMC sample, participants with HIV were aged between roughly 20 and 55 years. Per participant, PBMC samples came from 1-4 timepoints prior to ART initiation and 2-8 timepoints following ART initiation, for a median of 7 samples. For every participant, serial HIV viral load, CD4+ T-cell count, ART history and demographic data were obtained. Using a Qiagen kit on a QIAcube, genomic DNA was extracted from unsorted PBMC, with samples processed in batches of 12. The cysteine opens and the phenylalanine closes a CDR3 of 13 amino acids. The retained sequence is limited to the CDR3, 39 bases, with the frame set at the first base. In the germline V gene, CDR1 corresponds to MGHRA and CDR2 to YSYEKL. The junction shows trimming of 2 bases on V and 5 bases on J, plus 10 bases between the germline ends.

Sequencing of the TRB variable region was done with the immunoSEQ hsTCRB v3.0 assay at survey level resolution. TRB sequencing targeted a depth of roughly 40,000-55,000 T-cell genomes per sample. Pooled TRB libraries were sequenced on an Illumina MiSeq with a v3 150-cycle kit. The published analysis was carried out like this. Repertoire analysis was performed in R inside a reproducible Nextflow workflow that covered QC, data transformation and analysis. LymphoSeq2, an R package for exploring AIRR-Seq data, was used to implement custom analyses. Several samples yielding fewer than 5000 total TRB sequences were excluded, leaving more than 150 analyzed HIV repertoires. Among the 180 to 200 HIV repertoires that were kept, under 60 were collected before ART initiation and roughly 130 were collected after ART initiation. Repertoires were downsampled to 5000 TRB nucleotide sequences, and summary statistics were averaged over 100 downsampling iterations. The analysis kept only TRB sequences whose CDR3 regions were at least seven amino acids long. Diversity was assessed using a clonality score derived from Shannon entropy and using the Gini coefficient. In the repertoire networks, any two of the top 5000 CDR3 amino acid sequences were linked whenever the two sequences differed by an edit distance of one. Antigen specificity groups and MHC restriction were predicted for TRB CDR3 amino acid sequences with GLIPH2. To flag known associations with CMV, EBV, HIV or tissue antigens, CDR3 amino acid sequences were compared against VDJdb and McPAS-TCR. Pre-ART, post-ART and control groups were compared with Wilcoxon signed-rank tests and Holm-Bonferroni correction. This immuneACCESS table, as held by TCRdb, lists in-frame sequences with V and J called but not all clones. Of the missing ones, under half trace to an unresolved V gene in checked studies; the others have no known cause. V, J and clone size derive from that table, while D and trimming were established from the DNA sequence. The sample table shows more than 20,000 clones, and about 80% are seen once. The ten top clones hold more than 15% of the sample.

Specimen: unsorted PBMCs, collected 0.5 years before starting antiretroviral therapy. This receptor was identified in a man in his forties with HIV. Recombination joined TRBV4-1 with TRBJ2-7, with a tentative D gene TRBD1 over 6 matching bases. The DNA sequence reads TGCGCCAGCAGCCAACCCGACAGGAACGAGCAGTACTTC. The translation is CASSQPDRNEQYF.